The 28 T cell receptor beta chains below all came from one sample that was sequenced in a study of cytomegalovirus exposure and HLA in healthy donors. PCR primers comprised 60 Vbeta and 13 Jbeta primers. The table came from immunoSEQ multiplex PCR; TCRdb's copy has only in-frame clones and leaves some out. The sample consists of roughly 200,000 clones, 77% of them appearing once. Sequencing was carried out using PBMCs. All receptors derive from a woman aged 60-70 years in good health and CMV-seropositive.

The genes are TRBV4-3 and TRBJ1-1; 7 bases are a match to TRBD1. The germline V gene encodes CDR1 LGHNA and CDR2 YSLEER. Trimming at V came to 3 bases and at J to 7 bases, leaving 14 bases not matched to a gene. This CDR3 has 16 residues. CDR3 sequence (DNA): TGCGCCAGCAGCCAGGATTTGGTCACAGGGGTTAATGAAGCTTTCTTT. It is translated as CASSQDLVTGVNEAFF.

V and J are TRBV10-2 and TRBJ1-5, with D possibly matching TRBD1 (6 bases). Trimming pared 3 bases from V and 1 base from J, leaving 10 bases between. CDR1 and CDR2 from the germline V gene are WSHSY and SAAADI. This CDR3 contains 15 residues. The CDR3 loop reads CASSDQGSSNQPQHF. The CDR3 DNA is TGCGCCAGCAGTGATCAGGGGTCGAGCAATCAGCCCCAGCATTTT.

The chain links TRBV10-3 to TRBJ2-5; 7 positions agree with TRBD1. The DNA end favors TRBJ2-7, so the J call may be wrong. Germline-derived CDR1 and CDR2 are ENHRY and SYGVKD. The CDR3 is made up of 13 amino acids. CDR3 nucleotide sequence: TGTGCCATTAGACAGGGTGGCTCCTACGAGCAGTACTTC. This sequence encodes CAIRQGGSYEQYF.

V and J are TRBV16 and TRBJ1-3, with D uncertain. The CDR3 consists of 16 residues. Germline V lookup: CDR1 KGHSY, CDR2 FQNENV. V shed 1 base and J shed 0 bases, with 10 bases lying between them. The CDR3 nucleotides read TGTGCCAGCAGCCAATTACGGTCGAGCTCTGGAAACACCATATATTTT. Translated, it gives CASSQLRSSSGNTIYF.

The CDR3 region is CASSQQGGNEAFF. The CDR3 nucleotides read TGTGCCAGCAGCCAACAGGGGGGGAATGAAGCTTTCTTT. The rearrangement uses TRBV7-3 and TRBJ1-1; 8 bases agree with TRBD1. Losses at the gene ends were 5 bases for V and 7 bases for J; bases not matched to a gene: 6. The CDR3 has 13 residues. Per the germline V gene, CDR1 is SGHTA and CDR2 is FQGTGA. Drawing the rest from reference TRBV7-3 and TRBJ1-1, the complete variable domain is GAGVSQTPSNKVTEKGKYVELRCDPISGHTALYWYRQSLGQGPEFLIYFQGTGAADDSGLPNDRFFAVRPEGSVSTLKIQRTERGDSAVYLCASSQQGGNEAFFGQGTRLTVV.

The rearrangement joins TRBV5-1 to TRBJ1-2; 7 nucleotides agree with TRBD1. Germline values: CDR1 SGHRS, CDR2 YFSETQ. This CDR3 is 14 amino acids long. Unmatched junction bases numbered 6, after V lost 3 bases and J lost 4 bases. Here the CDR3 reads CASSSQTGPYGYTF. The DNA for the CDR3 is TGCGCCAGCAGCTCCCAGACAGGGCCCTATGGCTACACCTTC.

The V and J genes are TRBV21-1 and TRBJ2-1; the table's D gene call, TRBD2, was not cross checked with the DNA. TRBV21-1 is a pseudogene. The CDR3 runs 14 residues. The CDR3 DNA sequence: TGTGCCAGCAACCTAGCGTGGAACCACAATGAGCAGTTCTTC. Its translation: CASNLAWNHNEQFF.

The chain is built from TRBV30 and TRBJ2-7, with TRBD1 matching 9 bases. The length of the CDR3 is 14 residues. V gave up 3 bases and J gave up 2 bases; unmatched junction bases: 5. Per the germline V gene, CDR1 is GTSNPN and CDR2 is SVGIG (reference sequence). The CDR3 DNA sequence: TGTGCCTGGAGGAGGGGACAGGGCGCCTACGAGCAGTACTTC. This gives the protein CAWRRGQGAYEQYF.

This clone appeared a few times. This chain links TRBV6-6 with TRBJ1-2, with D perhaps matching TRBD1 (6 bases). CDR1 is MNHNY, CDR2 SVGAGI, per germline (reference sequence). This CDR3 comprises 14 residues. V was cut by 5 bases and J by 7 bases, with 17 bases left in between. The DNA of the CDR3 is TGTGCCAGCAGTGGGAGGGACAAACTGGGTGGCTACACCTTC. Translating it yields CASSGRDKLGGYTF.

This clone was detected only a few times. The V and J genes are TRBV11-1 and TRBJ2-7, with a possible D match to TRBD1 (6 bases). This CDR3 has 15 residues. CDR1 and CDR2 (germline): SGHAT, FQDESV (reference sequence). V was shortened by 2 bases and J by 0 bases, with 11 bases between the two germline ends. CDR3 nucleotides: TGTGCCAGCAGCTTACAAGGACAGCCCTCCTACGAGCAGTACTTC. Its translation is CASSLQGQPSYEQYF.

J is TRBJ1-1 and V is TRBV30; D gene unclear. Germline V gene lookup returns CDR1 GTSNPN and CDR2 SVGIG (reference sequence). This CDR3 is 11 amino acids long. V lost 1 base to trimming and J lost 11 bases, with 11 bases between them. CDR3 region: CAWSEERAAFF. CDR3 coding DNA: TGTGCCTGGAGTGAAGAGAGGGCGGCTTTCTTT.

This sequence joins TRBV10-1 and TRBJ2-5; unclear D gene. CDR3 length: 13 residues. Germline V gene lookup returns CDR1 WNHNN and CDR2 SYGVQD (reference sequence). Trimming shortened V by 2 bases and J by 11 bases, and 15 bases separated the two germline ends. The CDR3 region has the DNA TGCGCCAGCAGTGAGAACACCCTTCTGGAGCAGTACTTC. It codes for CASSENTLLEQYF.

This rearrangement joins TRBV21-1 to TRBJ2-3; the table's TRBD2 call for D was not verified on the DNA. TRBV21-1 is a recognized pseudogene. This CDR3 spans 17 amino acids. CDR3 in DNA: TGTGCCAGCAGCAAAAGTCTCTCAGCGATTCCCACAGATACGCAGTATTTT. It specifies CASSKSLSAIPTDTQYF.

This CDR3 is CASSLEGTNTDTQYF. The CDR3 DNA reads as TGCGCCAGCAGCTTGGAAGGGACAAACACAGATACGCAGTATTTT. The chain recombines TRBV5-1 with TRBJ2-3; maybe TRBD1 (6 bases). CDR3 length: 15 residues. Trimming removed 0 bases from V and 2 bases from J, with 10 bases in between. Germline V gene sequence: CDR1 SGHRS, CDR2 YFSETQ.

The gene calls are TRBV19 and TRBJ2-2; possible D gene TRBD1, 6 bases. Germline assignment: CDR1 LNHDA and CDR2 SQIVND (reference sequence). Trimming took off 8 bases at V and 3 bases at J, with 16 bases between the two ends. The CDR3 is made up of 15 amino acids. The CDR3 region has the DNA TGTGCCAGTCACCTAGGGACAAGTTACACCGGGGAGCTGTTTTTT. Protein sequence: CASHLGTSYTGELFF.

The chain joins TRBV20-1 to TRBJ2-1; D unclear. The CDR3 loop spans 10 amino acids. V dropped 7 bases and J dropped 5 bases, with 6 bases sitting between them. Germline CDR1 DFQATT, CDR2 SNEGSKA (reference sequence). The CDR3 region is CSDRDNEQFF. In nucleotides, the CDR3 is TGCAGTGACCGGGACAATGAGCAGTTCTTC.

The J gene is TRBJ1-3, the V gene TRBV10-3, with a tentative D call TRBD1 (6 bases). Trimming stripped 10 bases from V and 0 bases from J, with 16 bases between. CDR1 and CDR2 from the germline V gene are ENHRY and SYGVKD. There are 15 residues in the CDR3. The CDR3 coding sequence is TGTGCCACGGACGGAGGACAGCTCTCTGGAAACACCATATATTTT. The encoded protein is CATDGGQLSGNTIYF.

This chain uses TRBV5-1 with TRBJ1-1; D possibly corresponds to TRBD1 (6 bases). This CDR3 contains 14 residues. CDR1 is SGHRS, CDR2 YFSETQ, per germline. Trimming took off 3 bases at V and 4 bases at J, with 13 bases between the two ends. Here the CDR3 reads CASSSDTGSTEAFF. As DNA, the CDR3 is TGCGCCAGCAGCTCGGACACAGGGTCCACTGAAGCTTTCTTT.

CDR3 DNA sequence: TGTGCCAGCAGCTCGGACAGGGACCAGCCCCAGCATTTT. It translates to CASSSDRDQPQHF. The chain has TRBV7-2 and TRBJ1-5; 8 bases are a match to TRBD1. Trimming removed 4 bases from V and 7 bases from J; junction bases left unmatched: 3. The CDR3 has 13 residues. Germline V gene data show CDR1 as SGHTA and CDR2 as FQGNSA.

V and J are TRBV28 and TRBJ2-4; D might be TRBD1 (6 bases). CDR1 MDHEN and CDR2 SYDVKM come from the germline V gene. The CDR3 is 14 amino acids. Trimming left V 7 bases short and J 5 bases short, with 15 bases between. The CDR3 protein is CASNQQGYQNIQYF. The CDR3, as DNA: TGTGCCAGCAACCAACAGGGTTACCAAAACATTCAGTACTTC.

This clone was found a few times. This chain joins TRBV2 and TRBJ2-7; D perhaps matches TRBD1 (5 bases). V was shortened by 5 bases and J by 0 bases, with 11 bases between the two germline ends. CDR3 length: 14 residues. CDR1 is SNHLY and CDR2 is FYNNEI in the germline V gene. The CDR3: CASSTGDHSYEQYF. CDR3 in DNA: TGTGCCAGCAGTACAGGCGATCACTCCTACGAGCAGTACTTC.

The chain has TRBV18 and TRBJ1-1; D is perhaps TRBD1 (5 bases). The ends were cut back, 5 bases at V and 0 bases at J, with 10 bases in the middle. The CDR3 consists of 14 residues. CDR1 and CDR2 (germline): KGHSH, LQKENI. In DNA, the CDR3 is TGTGCCAGCTCAGAGGCAGGGATGAACACTGAAGCTTTCTTT. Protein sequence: CASSEAGMNTEAFF.

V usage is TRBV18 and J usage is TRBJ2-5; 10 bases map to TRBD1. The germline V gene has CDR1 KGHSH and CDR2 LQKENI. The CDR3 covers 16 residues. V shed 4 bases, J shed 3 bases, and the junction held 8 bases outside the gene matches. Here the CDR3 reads CASSLRSGTGEETQYF. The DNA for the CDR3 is TGTGCCAGCTCACTAAGGTCCGGGACAGGGGAAGAGACCCAGTACTTC.

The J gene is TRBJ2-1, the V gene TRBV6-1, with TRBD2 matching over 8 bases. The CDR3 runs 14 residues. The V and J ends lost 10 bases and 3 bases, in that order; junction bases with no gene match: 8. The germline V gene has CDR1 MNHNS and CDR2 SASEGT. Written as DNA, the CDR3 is TGTGCCACCCAAGCGGGAGCATTCTACAATGAGCAGTTCTTC. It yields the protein CATQAGAFYNEQFF.

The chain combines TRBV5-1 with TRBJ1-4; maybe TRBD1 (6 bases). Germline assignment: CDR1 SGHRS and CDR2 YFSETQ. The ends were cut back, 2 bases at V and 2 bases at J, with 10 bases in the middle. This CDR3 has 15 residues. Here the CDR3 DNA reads TGCGCCAGCAGCTTCGCAGGGGATACTAATGAAAAACTGTTTTTT. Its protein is CASSFAGDTNEKLFF.

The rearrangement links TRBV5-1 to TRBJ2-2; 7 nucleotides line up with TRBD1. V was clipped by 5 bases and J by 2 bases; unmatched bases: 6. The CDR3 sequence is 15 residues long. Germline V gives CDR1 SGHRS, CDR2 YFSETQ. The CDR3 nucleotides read TGCGCCAGCAGACCTACAGGGGTTAACACCGGGGAGCTGTTTTTT. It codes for CASRPTGVNTGELFF.

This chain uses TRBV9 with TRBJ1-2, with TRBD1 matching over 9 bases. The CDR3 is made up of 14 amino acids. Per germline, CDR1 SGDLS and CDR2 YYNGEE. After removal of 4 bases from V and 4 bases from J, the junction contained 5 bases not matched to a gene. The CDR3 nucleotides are TGTGCCAGCAGCTCGCGGGACAGGGTCTATGGCTACACCTTC. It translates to CASSSRDRVYGYTF.

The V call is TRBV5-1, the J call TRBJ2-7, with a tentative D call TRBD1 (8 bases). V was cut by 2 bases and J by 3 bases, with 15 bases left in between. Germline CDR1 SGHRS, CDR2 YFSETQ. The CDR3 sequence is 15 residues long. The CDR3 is CASSLTGGEVYEQYF. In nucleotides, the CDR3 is TGCGCCAGCAGCTTAACAGGGGGGGAGGTCTACGAGCAGTACTTC.